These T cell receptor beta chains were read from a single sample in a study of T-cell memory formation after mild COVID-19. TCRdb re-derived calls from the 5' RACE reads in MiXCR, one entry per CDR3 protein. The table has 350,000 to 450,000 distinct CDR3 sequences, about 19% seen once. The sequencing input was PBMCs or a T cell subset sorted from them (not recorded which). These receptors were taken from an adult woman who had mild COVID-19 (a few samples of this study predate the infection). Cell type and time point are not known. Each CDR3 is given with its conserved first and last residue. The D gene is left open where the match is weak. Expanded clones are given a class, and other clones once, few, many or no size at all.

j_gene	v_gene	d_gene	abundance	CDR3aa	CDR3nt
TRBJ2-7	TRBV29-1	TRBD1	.	CSARQGPNEDEQYF	TGCAGCGCTAGACAGGGGCCTAATGAGGACGAGCAGTACTTC
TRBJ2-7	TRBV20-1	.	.	CSARGGYEQYF	TGCAGTGCTAGGGGCGGCTACGAGCAGTACTTC
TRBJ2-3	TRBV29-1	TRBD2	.	CSVATPGTSGGDYTDTQYF	TGCAGCGTTGCTACCCCCGGGACTAGCGGGGGAGATTACACAGATACGCAGTATTTT
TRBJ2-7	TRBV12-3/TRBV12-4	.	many	CASSIRDGLREQYF	TGTGCCAGCAGTATTAGGGACGGTCTTCGCGAGCAGTACTTC
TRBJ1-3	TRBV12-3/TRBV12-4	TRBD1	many	CASSSGGSSGNTIYF	TGTGCCAGCAGTTCAGGGGGGAGCTCTGGAAACACCATATATTTT
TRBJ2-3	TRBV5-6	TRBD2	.	CASSPRAGGSADTQYF	TGTGCCAGCAGCCCTCGAGCGGGAGGGAGTGCAGATACGCAGTATTTT
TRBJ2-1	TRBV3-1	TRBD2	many	CASSVLAGGYEQFF	TGTGCCAGCAGCGTACTAGCGGGAGGGTATGAGCAGTTCTTC
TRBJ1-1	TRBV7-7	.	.	CASSLRLGTEAFF	TGTGCTAGCAGCTTGAGATTGGGGACTGAAGCTTTCTTT
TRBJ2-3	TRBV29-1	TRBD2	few	CSVVTGLHDTDTQYF	TGCAGCGTTGTAACGGGACTACACGACACAGATACGCAGTATTTT
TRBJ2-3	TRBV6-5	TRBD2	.	CATQTSGTDTQYF	TGTGCCACTCAGACTAGCGGAACAGATACGCAGTATTTT
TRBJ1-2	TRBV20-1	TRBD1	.	CSAWGQGQGGYTF	TGCAGTGCATGGGGACAGGGGCAAGGTGGCTACACCTTC
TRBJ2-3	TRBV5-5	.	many	CASSPPRGTDTQYF	TGTGCCAGCAGCCCGCCGAGGGGAACAGATACGCAGTATTTT
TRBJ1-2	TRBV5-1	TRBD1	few	CASSSGTAYYGYTF	TGCGCCAGCAGCTCCGGGACAGCCTACTATGGCTACACCTTC
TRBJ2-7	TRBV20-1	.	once	CSGVAASYEQYF	TGCAGTGGGGTAGCGGCCTCCTACGAGCAGTACTTC
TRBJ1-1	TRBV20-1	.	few	CSARDWDRQMNTEAFF	TGCAGTGCTAGAGATTGGGACCGCCAAATGAACACTGAAGCTTTCTTT
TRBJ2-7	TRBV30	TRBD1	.	CAFMTGTGGYEQYF	TGTGCCTTTATGACCGGGACAGGGGGCTACGAGCAGTACTTC
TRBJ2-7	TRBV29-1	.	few	CSVEADWTATYEQYF	TGCAGCGTTGAAGCCGATTGGACGGCGACCTACGAGCAGTACTTC
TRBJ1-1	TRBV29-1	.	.	CSVAGIGGTDTEAFF	TGCAGCGTTGCGGGGATCGGAGGAACAGACACTGAAGCTTTCTTT
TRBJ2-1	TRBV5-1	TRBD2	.	CASSQTSGGAYEQFF	TGCGCCAGCAGCCAAACTAGCGGGGGGGCCTATGAGCAGTTCTTC
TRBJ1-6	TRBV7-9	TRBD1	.	CASSSTGGDSPLHF	TGTGCCAGCAGCTCGACAGGGGGCGATTCACCCCTCCACTTT
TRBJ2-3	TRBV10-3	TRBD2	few	CAITSGGSTDTQYF	TGTGCCATCACCAGCGGGGGGAGCACAGATACGCAGTATTTT
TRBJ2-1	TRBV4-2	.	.	CASSQVPLYNEQFF	TGTGCCAGCAGCCAAGTCCCACTCTACAATGAGCAGTTCTTC
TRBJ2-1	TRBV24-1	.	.	CATSDLHSYNEQFF	TGTGCCACCAGTGATTTGCACAGCTACAATGAGCAGTTCTTC
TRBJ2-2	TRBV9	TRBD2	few	CASSTYSGARTGELFF	TGTGCCAGCAGCACCTATAGCGGGGCCCGCACCGGGGAGCTGTTTTTT
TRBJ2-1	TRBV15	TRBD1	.	CATSRDDRASYNEQFF	TGTGCCACCAGCAGAGACGACAGGGCCTCCTACAATGAGCAGTTCTTC
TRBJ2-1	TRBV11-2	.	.	CASSLVVQRKFF	TGTGCCAGCAGCTTAGTGGTGCAACGAAAGTTCTTC
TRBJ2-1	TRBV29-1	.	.	CSVVVGQQSYNEQFF	TGCAGCGTTGTGGTAGGACAGCAGTCCTACAATGAGCAGTTCTTC
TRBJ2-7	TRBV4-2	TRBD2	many	CASSQDRGGLANSYEQYF	TGTGCCAGCAGCCAAGATAGGGGAGGACTAGCGAACTCCTACGAGCAGTACTTC
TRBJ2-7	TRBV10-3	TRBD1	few	CAISDPLTGITTYEQYF	TGTGCCATCAGTGACCCGTTGACAGGGATCACCACCTACGAGCAGTACTTC
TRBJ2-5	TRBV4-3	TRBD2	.	CASSSIPGLAGVGYETQYF	TGCGCCAGCAGCTCAATACCGGGACTAGCGGGAGTGGGGTATGAGACCCAGTACTTC
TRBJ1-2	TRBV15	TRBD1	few	CATTGQGANYGYTF	TGTGCCACCACCGGACAGGGGGCAAACTATGGCTACACCTTC
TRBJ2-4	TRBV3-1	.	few	CASSQGRAGGAAKNIQYF	TGTGCCAGCAGCCAAGGTCGTGCAGGGGGGGCGGCCAAAAACATTCAGTACTTC
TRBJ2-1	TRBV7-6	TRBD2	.	CASSLEVAGGPSPYNEQFF	TGTGCCAGCAGCTTAGAGGTAGCGGGAGGCCCGAGCCCCTACAATGAGCAGTTCTTC
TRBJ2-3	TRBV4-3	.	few	CASSQVTATRAFTDTQYF	TGCGCCAGCAGCCAAGTGACCGCGACACGGGCCTTCACAGATACGCAGTATTTT
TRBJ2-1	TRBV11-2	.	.	CASSWAWTPNEQFF	TGTGCCAGCAGCTGGGCGTGGACTCCAAATGAGCAGTTCTTC
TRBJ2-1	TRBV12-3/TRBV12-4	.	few	CASSLGPIQDEQFF	TGTGCCAGCAGCCTTGGGCCCATCCAGGATGAGCAGTTCTTC
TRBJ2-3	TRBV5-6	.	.	CASSFGMGTDTQYF	TGTGCCAGCAGCTTTGGCATGGGCACAGATACGCAGTATTTT
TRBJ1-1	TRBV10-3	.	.	CAISGVLNTEAFF	TGTGCCATCAGTGGGGTCTTGAACACTGAAGCTTTCTTT
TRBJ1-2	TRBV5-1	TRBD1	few	CASSHGQGRKDGYTF	TGCGCCAGCAGCCACGGACAGGGGAGGAAGGATGGCTACACCTTC
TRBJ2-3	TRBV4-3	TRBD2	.	CASSQDLTSGRTDTQYF	TGCGCCAGCAGCCAAGATCTCACTAGCGGGAGGACAGATACGCAGTATTTT
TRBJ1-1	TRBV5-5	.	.	CASSPHAAGSAEAFF	TGTGCCAGCAGCCCCCATGCCGCGGGCTCGGCTGAAGCTTTCTTT
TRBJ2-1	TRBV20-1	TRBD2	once	CSASTSGRSYNEQFF	TGCAGTGCTAGTACCAGCGGGAGATCCTACAATGAGCAGTTCTTC
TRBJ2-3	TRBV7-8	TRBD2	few	CASSLAGRADTQYF	TGTGCCAGCAGCTTAGCGGGGAGGGCAGATACGCAGTATTTT
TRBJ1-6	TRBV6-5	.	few	CASRPGKGNNSPLHF	TGTGCCAGCAGACCAGGAAAGGGGAATAATTCACCCCTCCACTTT
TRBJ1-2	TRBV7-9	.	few	CASSFWAPGDGYTF	TGTGCCAGCAGCTTTTGGGCACCGGGAGACGGCTACACCTTC
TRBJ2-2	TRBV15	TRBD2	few	CATSRDLAGNTGELFF	TGTGCCACCAGCAGAGATCTAGCGGGAAACACCGGGGAGCTGTTTTTT
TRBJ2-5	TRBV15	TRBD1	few	CATSRGGGLETQYF	TGTGCCACCAGCAGAGGAGGGGGCCTGGAGACCCAGTACTTC
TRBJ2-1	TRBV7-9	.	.	CAGFFGAVGPYNEQFF	TGTGCCGGGTTCTTCGGAGCGGTCGGGCCCTACAATGAGCAGTTCTTC
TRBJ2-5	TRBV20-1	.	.	CSASLPRRTQYF	TGCAGTGCTAGTCTACCTCGACGGACCCAGTACTTC
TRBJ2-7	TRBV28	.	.	CASCFDKSYEQYF	TGTGCCAGCTGTTTCGACAAATCCTACGAGCAGTACTTC
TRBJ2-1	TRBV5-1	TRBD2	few	CASSFTSGSRNEQFF	TGCGCCAGCAGTTTTACTAGCGGATCAAGGAATGAGCAGTTCTTC
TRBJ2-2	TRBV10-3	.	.	CAIRPAELGELFF	TGTGCCATCCGACCCGCTGAACTCGGGGAGCTGTTTTTT
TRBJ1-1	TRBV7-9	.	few	CASSPPRSNTEAFF	TGTGCCAGCAGCCCCCCGCGTAGCAACACTGAAGCTTTCTTT